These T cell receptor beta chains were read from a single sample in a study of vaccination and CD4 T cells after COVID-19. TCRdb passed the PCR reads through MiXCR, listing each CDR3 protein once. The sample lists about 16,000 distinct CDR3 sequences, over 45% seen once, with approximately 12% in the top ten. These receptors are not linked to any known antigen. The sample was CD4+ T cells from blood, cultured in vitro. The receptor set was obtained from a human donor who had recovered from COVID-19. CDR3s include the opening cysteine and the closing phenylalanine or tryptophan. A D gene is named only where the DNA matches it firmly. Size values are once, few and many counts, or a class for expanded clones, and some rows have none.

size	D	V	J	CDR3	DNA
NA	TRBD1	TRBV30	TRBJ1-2	CAWRVQGRMAGYTF	TGTGCCTGGAGGGTACAGGGGAGAATGGCTGGCTACACCTTC
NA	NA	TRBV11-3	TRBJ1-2	CASSKTYNYGYTF	TGTGCCAGCAGCAAAACGTATAACTATGGCTACACCTTC
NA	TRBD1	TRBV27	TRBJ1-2	CASSPGTARGYTF	TGTGCCAGCAGTCCCGGGACAGCCCGGGGCTACACCTTC
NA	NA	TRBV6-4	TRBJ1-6	CASSEWANPGYNSPLHF	TGTGCCAGCAGTGAATGGGCCAACCCGGGCTATAATTCACCCCTCCACTTT
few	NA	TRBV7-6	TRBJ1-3	CASSLDFSGNTIYF	TGTGCCAGCAGCTTGGACTTCTCTGGAAACACCATATATTTT
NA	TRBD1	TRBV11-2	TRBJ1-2	CASSFYGTGAGGYTF	TGTGCCAGCAGCTTCTACGGGACAGGGGCGGGAGGCTACACCTTC
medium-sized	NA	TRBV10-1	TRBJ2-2	CASSRKELFF	TGCGCCAGCAGTCGGAAGGAACTGTTTTTT
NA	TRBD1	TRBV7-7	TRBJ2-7	CASSPRDSYWNSYEQYF	TGTGCTAGCAGCCCCCGGGACAGCTACTGGAACTCCTACGAGCAGTACTTC
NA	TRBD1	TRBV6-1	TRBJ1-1	CASQLGQWGTEAFF	TGTGCCAGCCAATTGGGACAGTGGGGCACTGAAGCTTTCTTT
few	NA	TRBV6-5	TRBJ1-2	CASSSNQGPGYTF	TGTGCCAGCAGTTCCAACCAGGGACCTGGCTACACCTTC
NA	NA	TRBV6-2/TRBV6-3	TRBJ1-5	CASSSGGARNQPQHF	TGTGCCAGCAGTTCGGGGGGGGCTCGGAATCAGCCCCAGCATTTT
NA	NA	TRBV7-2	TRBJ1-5	CASSKPPNQPQHF	TGTGCCAGCAGCAAGCCGCCCAATCAGCCCCAGCATTTT
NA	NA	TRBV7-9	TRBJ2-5	CASSETGETQYF	TGTGCCAGCAGCGAGACAGGAGAGACCCAGTACTTC
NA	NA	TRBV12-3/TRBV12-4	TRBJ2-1	CASSSRLVGQGMEQFF	TGTGCCAGCAGTTCCCGCTTGGTGGGGCAGGGAATGGAGCAGTTCTTC
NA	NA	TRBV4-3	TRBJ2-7	CASSQDRPYEQYF	TGCGCCAGCAGCCAAGACAGACCCTACGAGCAGTACTTC
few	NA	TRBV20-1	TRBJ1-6	CSARVLGTDNSPLHF	TGCAGTGCTAGAGTCTTAGGTACAGATAATTCACCCCTCCACTTT
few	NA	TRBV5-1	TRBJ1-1	CASSLVNAGDTEAFF	TGCGCCAGCAGCTTGGTGAATGCAGGGGACACTGAAGCTTTCTTT
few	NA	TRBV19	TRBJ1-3	CASSIASGNTIYF	TGTGCCAGTAGTATTGCCTCCGGAAACACCATATATTTT
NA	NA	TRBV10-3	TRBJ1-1	CAISARSEEEIF	TGTGCCATCAGTGCCAGGTCCGAAGAGGAAATCTTT
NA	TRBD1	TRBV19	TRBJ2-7	CASSIDRVSSYEQYF	TGTGCCAGTAGTATCGACAGGGTTAGCTCCTACGAGCAGTACTTC